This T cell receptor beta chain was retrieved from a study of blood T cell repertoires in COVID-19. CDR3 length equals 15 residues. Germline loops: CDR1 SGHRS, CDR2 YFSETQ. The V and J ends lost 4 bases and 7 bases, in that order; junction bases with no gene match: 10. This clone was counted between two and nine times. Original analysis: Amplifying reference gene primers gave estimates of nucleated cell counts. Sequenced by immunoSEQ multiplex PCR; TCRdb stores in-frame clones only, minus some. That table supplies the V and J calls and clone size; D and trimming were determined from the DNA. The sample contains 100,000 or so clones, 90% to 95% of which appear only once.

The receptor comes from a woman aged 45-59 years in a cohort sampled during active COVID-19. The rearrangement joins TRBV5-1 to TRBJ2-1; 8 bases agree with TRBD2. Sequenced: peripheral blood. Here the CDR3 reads CASSPREGQWNEQFF. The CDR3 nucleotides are TGCGCCAGCAGCCCTCGGGAGGGGCAATGGAATGAGCAGTTCTTC.